These T cell receptor beta chains were read from a single sample in a study of low-dose radiotherapy and immunotherapy resistance in tumors. From the reads, TCRdb called clonotypes with MiXCR, one entry per CDR3 protein. Altogether 65,000 to 95,000 distinct CDR3 sequences are present, 17% being singletons, with the ten largest covering approximately 1.5%. The specimen comprised PBMCs, sampled after low-dose radiotherapy plus immunotherapy. The receptors here all came from a male donor with prostate cancer. CDR3s include the opening cysteine and the closing phenylalanine or tryptophan. The D gene is left open where the match is weak. Size values are once, few and many counts, or a class for expanded clones, and some rows have none.

v_gene	abundance	d_gene	j_gene	CDR3nt	CDR3aa
TRBV19	many	.	TRBJ2-1	TGTGCCAGTAATTTACCCCCTTCGGGCGAGCAGTTCTTC	CASNLPPSGEQFF
TRBV18	many	.	TRBJ2-3	TGTGCCAGCTCACCACCGGGGTCTTCGGAGGTAGATACGCAGTATTTT	CASSPPGSSEVDTQYF
TRBV4-2	many	.	TRBJ2-6	TGTGCCAGCAGCCAGGGGCAGGGTTTTGGGTCTGGGGCCAACGTCCTGACTTTC	CASSQGQGFGSGANVLTF
TRBV6-2/TRBV6-3	.	.	TRBJ1-4	TGTGCCAGCAGTTACTCGACGACGAGAGGTGAAAAACTGTTTTTT	CASSYSTTRGEKLFF
TRBV6-2/TRBV6-3	.	TRBD1	TRBJ2-7	TGTGCCAGCAGTTACTCAGGGACAGGACCTTCCGAGCAGTACTTC	CASSYSGTGPSEQYF
TRBV5-3	many	TRBD1	TRBJ2-5	TGTGCCAGCAGCTTAATGCTACAGGGGGTCCAAGAGACCCAGTACTTC	CASSLMLQGVQETQYF
TRBV5-1	.	.	TRBJ2-6	TGCGCCAGCACCAACCAGACATCTATGTACCTCTATGCCAGCTTCAACTCTGGGGCCAACGTCCTGACTTTC	CASTNQTSMYLYASFNSGANVLTF
TRBV12-3/TRBV12-4	many	TRBD1	TRBJ2-5	TGTGCCAGCAGGCCGACAGGGGGGCAAGAGACCCAGTACTTC	CASRPTGGQETQYF
TRBV5-1	many	.	TRBJ2-6	TGCGCCAGCAGCTTGGGGGGGAGCTCTGGGGCCAACGTCCTGACTTTC	CASSLGGSSGANVLTF
TRBV5-1	many	TRBD2	TRBJ2-2	TGCGCCAGCAGCTGGGGACTAGCGGGAGGCACCGGGGAGCTGTTTTTT	CASSWGLAGGTGELFF
TRBV19	many	TRBD2	TRBJ2-2	TGTGCCAGTAACCGAGCGGGAGCTCTGAACACCGGGGAGCTGTTTTTT	CASNRAGALNTGELFF
TRBV20-1	many	.	TRBJ2-1	TGCAGTGCTAGAGTCGAACTGCCTTTAGGTGATGAGCAGTTCTTC	CSARVELPLGDEQFF
TRBV9	many	TRBD1	TRBJ2-2	TGTGCCAGCAACCCAGAGACAGGGACCGGGGAGCTGTTTTTT	CASNPETGTGELFF
TRBV14	.	.	TRBJ2-7	TGTGCCAGCAGCCGATCGGGGACGAGCTCCTACGAGCAGTACTTC	CASSRSGTSSYEQYF
TRBV5-1	many	TRBD1	TRBJ2-1	TGCGCCAGCAGCCTCCTGGGACAGCTAGATGAGCAGTTCTTC	CASSLLGQLDEQFF
TRBV18	many	.	TRBJ2-5	TGTGCCAGCTCACGGGGCTCCGGCTTCTCGGGCGGGAAGACCCAGTACTTC	CASSRGSGFSGGKTQYF
TRBV2	.	TRBD2	TRBJ2-1	TGTGCCAGCAGTGAAGTGGGACTAGCGGGAGGTCAGCAGTTCTTC	CASSEVGLAGGQQFF
TRBV28	many	.	TRBJ2-1	TGTGCCAGCCACTTGAGCTCCTACAATGAGCAGTTCTTC	CASHLSSYNEQFF
TRBV7-9	few	TRBD1	TRBJ1-4	TGTGCCAGCAGCTCTCTCGACAGGGGCAATGAAAAACTGTTTTTT	CASSSLDRGNEKLFF
TRBV6-2/TRBV6-3	many	TRBD2	TRBJ2-1	TGTGCCAGCAGGGGCGGGAGAGGCAAGAGCAATGAGCAGTTCTTC	CASRGGRGKSNEQFF
TRBV5-1	medium-sized	TRBD2	TRBJ2-2	TGCGCCAGCAGCCCTAGCGGGACCGGGGAGCTGTTTTTT	CASSPSGTGELFF
TRBV19	many	TRBD1	TRBJ2-7	TGTGCCAGTAGTATCATGGGTTCGACAGGGGGAAGGAACGAGCAGTACTTC	CASSIMGSTGGRNEQYF
TRBV23-1	many	TRBD1	TRBJ2-6	TGCGCCAGCATCAGAGGACAGGGCCCCTCTGGGGCCAACGTCCTGACTTTC	CASIRGQGPSGANVLTF
TRBV6-6	many	.	TRBJ2-7	TGTGCCAGCAGGGGGGACACCTACGAGCAGTACTTC	CASRGDTYEQYF
TRBV28	many	TRBD2	TRBJ2-7	TGTGCCAGCAGTTTGATAGCGGGATTCAACGAGCAGTACTTC	CASSLIAGFNEQYF
TRBV7-3	many	TRBD2	TRBJ2-1	TGTGCCAGCAGCTTAACCGGGACTAGCGGTTACAATGAGCAGTTCTTC	CASSLTGTSGYNEQFF
TRBV18	many	.	TRBJ1-2	TGTGCCAGCTCACCCACACAAGACTATGGCTACACCTTC	CASSPTQDYGYTF
TRBV7-2	many	.	TRBJ1-1	TGTGCCAGCAGCTTAGGTCCTGTGGGCACTGAAGCTTTCTTT	CASSLGPVGTEAFF
TRBV15	many	.	TRBJ2-5	TGTGCCAGTAAAGGCAGCAACCAAGAGACCCAGTACTTC	CASKGSNQETQYF
TRBV9	many	TRBD2	TRBJ2-3	TGTGCCAGCAGCGTAGGGGATAGCGGGAGATCTAAGGATACGCAGTATTTT	CASSVGDSGRSKDTQYF
TRBV5-1	many	TRBD2	TRBJ2-1	TGCGCCAGCAGCTTGGATTCTAGCGGGAGACCCACCTACAATGAGCAGTTCTTC	CASSLDSSGRPTYNEQFF
TRBV9	many	.	TRBJ2-1	TGTGCCAGCAGCGCACCGTGGAATGAGCAGTTCTTC	CASSAPWNEQFF
TRBV9	many	TRBD1	TRBJ1-4	TGTGCCAGCAGCGTAGGACAGGGGGCGAATGAAAAACTGTTTTTT	CASSVGQGANEKLFF
TRBV28	many	.	TRBJ2-2	TGTGCCAGCAGTGAGGGGCAGGGGGGACAAGCCGGGGAGCTGTTTTTT	CASSEGQGGQAGELFF
TRBV6-5	many	TRBD1	TRBJ2-1	TGTGCCAGCAGCGAAAACAGGGGAGATGAGCAGTTCTTC	CASSENRGDEQFF
TRBV11-1	many	.	TRBJ2-3	TGTGCCAGCAGCTTAGATGCGCGGCAACCGAGGACAGATACGCAGTATTTT	CASSLDARQPRTDTQYF
TRBV9	few	.	TRBJ2-1	TGTGCCAGCAGCGCCTCCGGGATCTCCTACAATGAGCAGTTCTTC	CASSASGISYNEQFF
TRBV9	many	.	TRBJ1-1	TGTGCCAGCAGCGTAGAAGACAGAGTGAACACTGAAGCTTTCTTT	CASSVEDRVNTEAFF
TRBV6-2/TRBV6-3	many	.	TRBJ2-1	TGTGCCTTGGGACCGGGGGGCCATAATTACTACAATGAGCAGTTCTTC	CALGPGGHNYYNEQFF
TRBV6-1	.	TRBD1	TRBJ2-1	TGTGCCAGCAGTCGGGACAGGAACTCCTACAATGAGCAGTTCTTC	CASSRDRNSYNEQFF
TRBV28	.	TRBD2	TRBJ2-1	TGTGCCAGCAGCCAATGGACTAGCGGGATCAATGAGCAGTTCTTC	CASSQWTSGINEQFF
TRBV3-1	many	.	TRBJ1-1	TGTGCCAGCAGCCAAGCAGGGAGGGGTACTGAAGCTTTCTTT	CASSQAGRGTEAFF
TRBV29-1	many	.	TRBJ1-2	TGCAGCGTTGAAGGGATTCGGGGGAACTATGGCTACACCTTC	CSVEGIRGNYGYTF
TRBV11-2	many	TRBD1	TRBJ2-3	TGTGCCAGCAGCTCCACGGGACAGCGAACAGATACGCAGTATTTT	CASSSTGQRTDTQYF
TRBV28	many	TRBD2	TRBJ2-5	TGTGCCAGCAGTTCGATCGGACTAGCGGGAGGGGAGGAGACCCAGTACTTC	CASSSIGLAGGEETQYF
TRBV7-2	many	TRBD1	TRBJ2-1	TGTGCCAGCAGCCCCAGACAGGGGATCGGCTACAATGAGCAGTTCTTC	CASSPRQGIGYNEQFF
TRBV7-9	.	.	TRBJ2-4	TGTGCCAGCAGCCCTGACCTGAGGACAGAACTAGCCAAAAACATTCAGTACTTC	CASSPDLRTELAKNIQYF
TRBV19	many	.	TRBJ2-1	TGTGCCAGTAGGATGGGAGCGGCCTTCAATGAGCAGTTCTTC	CASRMGAAFNEQFF
TRBV5-4	many	TRBD1	TRBJ2-1	TGTGCCAGCAGCTTGGTGACAGGGGGGCCCCCGGGGCAGTTCTTC	CASSLVTGGPPGQFF
TRBV7-9	.	.	TRBJ1-2	TGTGCCAGCAGCTTAGCGCGGGGAAACTATGGCTACACCTTC	CASSLARGNYGYTF
TRBV18	many	.	TRBJ2-5	TGTGCCAGCTCAAGGGCTTGGGGAGAGACCCAGTACTTC	CASSRAWGETQYF
TRBV26	many	.	TRBJ2-7	TGTGCCACCGGGATCTCCTACGAGCAGTACTTC	CATGISYEQYF
TRBV28	.	.	TRBJ2-1	TGTGCCAGCAGGCTAGGGGACAATGAGCAGTTCTTC	CASRLGDNEQFF